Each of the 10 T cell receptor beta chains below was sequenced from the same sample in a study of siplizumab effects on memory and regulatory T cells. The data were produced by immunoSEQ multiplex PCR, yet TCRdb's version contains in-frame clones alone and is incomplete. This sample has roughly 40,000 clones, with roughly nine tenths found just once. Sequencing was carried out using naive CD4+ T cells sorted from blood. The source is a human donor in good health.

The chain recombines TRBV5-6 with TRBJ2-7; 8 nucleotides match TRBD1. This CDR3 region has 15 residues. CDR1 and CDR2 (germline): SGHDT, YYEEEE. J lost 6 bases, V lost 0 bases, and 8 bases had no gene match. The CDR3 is CASSLDGQGRGEQYF. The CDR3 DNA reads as TGTGCCAGCAGCTTGGATGGACAGGGTCGGGGCGAGCAGTACTTC.

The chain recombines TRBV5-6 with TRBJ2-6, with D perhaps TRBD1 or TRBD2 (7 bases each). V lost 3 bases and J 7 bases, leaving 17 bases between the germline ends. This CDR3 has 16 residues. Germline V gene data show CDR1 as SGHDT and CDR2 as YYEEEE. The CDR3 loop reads CASSSPQGGQANVLTF. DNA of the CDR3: TGTGCCAGCAGCTCTCCTCAGGGGGGGCAAGCCAACGTCCTGACTTTC.

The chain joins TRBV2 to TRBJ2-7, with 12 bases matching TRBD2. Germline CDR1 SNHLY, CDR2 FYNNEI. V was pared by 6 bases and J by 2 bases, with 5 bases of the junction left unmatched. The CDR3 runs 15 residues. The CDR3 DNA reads TGTGCCAGCAGCATTGGACTAGCGGGGACCTACGAGCAGTACTTC. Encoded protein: CASSIGLAGTYEQYF.

This CDR3 is CASSPGPDPYGYTF. The CDR3 DNA is TGTGCCAGCAGCCCCGGACCGGACCCCTATGGCTACACCTTC. V usage is TRBV9 and J usage is TRBJ1-2; D unresolved. V was cut by 4 bases and J by 4 bases, with 14 bases left in between. The CDR3 runs to 14 residues. Germline CDR1 SGDLS, CDR2 YYNGEE. The entire variable domain, with the rest obtained from reference TRBV9 and TRBJ1-2, is as follows: DSGVTQTPKHLITATGQRVTLRCSPRSGDLSVYWYQQSLDQGLQFLIQYYNGEERAKGNILERFSAQQFPDLHSELNLSSLELGDSALYFCASSPGPDPYGYTFGSGTRLTVV.

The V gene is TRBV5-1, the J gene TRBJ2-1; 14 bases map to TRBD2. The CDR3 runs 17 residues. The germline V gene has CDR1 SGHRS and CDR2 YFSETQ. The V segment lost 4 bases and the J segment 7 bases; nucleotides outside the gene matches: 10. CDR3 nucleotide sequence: TGCGCCAGCAGCCCGGGGACTAGCGGGGGACTGCGAAATGAGCAGTTCTTC. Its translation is CASSPGTSGGLRNEQFF.

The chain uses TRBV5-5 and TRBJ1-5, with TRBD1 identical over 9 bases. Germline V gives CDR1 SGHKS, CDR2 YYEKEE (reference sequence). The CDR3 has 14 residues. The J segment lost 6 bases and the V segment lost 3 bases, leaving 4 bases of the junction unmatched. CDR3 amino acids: CASSSGTGIQPQHF. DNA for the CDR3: TGTGCCAGCAGCTCCGGGACAGGGATTCAGCCCCAGCATTTT.

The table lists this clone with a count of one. The CDR3 loop is CAWSVRAAGETQYF. DNA for the CDR3: TGTGCCTGGAGTGTACGGGCCGCCGGAGAGACCCAGTACTTC. The chain uses TRBV30 and TRBJ2-5; no clear D. The germline V and J ends were trimmed by 0 bases and 4 bases, with 12 bases remaining between them. Germline CDR1 GTSNPN, CDR2 SVGIG (reference sequence). The CDR3 is made up of 14 amino acids.

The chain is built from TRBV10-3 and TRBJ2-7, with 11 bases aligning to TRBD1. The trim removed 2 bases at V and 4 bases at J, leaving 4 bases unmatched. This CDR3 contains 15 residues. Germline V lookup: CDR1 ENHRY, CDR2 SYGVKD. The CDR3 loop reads CAISELDRGHYEQYF. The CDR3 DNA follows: TGTGCCATCAGTGAGCTGGACAGGGGGCATTACGAGCAGTACTTC.

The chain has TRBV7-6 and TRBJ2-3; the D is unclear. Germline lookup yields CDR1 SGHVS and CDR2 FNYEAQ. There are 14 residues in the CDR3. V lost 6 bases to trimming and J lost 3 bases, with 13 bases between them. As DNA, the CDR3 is TGTGCCAGCAGTCTGACGGACGTTACAGATACGCAGTATTTT. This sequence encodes CASSLTDVTDTQYF.

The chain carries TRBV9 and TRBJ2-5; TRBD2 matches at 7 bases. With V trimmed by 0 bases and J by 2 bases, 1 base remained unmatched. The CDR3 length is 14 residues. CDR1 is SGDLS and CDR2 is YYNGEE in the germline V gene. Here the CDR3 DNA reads TGTGCCAGCAGCGTAGTGGGGGGGCAAGAGACCCAGTACTTC. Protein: CASSVVGGQETQYF.